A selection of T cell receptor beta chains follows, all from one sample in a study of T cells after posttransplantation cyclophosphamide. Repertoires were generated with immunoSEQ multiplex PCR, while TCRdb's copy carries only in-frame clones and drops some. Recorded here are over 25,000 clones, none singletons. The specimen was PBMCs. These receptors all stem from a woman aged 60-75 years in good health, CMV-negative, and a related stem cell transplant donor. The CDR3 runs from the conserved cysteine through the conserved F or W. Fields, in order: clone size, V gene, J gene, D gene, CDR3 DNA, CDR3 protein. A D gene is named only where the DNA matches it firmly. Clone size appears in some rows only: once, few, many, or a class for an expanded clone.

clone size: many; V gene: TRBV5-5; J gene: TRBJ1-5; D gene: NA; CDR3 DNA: TGTGCCAGCAGCTTGGGGGCAGGGTTGAATACAAATCAGCCCCAGCATTTT; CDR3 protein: CASSLGAGLNTNQPQHF
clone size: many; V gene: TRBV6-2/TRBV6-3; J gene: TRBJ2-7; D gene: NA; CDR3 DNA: TGTGCCAGCAGTACCGAACGGGGAGGCCCCTACGAGCAGTACTTC; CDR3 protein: CASSTERGGPYEQYF
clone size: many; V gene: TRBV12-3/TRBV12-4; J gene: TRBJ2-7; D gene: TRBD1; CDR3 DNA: TGTGCCAGCACCACAGGGGGCTCGACCTACGAGCAGTACTTC; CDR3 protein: CASTTGGSTYEQYF
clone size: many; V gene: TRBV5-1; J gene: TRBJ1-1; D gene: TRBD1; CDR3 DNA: TGCGCCAGCAGGAACACAGGGGGCGTCCCTGAAGCTTTCTTT; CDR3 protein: CASRNTGGVPEAFF
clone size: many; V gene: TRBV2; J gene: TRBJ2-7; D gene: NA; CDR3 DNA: TGTGCCAGCCGCTCTGTGTTTGAACGTAGCGAGCAGTACTTC; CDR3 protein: CASRSVFERSEQYF
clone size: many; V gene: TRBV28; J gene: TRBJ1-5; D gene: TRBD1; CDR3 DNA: TGTGCCAGCAGGACCGGGACAGACAACAATCAGCCCCAGCATTTT; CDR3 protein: CASRTGTDNNQPQHF
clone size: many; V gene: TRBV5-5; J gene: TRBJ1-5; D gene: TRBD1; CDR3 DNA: TGTGCCAGCAGTGGAGCCGGGACAGTGAATCAGCCCCAGCATTTT; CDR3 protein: CASSGAGTVNQPQHF
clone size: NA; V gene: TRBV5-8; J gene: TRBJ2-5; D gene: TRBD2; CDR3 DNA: TGTGCCAGCAGCTTAGGAAACCGGGGGGGCCTTCAAGAGACCCAGTACTTC; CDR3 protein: CASSLGNRGGLQETQYF
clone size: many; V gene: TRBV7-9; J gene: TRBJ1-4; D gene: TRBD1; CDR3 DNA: TGTGCCAGCAGCTCCCGGACAGGGGATAATGAAAAACTGTTTTTT; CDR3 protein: CASSSRTGDNEKLFF
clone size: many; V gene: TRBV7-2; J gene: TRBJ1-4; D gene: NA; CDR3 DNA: TGTGCCAGCAGCGCCACCCTAAACAGCGGACTGTTTTTT; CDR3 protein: CASSATLNSGLFF
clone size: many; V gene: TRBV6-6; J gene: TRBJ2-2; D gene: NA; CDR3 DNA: TGTGCCAGCAGTACCATCAGTACCGGGGAGCTGTTTTTT; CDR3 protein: CASSTISTGELFF
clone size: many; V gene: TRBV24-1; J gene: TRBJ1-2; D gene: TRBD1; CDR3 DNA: TGTGCCACCAGTGCTAGGGACAGGGTCCATGGCTACACCTTC; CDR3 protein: CATSARDRVHGYTF
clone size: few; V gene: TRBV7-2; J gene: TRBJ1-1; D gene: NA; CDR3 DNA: TGTGCCAGCAGCTTAGAGAGGGGGGGGAACACTGAAGCTTTCTTT; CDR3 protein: CASSLERGGNTEAFF
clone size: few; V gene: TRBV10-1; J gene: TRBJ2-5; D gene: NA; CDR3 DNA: TGCGCCAGCAGCGCTTCGGGCCAAGAGACCCAGTACTTC; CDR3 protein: CASSASGQETQYF
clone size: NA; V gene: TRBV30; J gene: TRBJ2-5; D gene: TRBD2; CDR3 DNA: TGTGCCTGGGGGCGGGAGGGCCGTTGGCAGTACTTC; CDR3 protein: CAWGREGRWQYF
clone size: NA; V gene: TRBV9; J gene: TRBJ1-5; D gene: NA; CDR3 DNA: TGTGCCAGCAGCAAGACAGGCCTGGGCCAGCCCCAGCATTTT; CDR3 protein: CASSKTGLGQPQHF
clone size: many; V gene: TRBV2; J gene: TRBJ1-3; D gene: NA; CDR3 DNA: TGTGCCAGCAGGAGGACAGCCTCTGGAAACACCATATATTTT; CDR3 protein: CASRRTASGNTIYF
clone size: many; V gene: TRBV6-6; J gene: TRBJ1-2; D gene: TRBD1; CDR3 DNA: TGTGCCAGCAGCAAGGGGGGACAGAACTATGGCTACACCTTC; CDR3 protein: CASSKGGQNYGYTF
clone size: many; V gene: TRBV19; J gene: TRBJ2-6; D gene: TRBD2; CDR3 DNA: TGTGCCAGTAGTATAGTTGTCGGGGGGACGTACTCTGGGGCCAACGTCCTGACTTTC; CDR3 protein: CASSIVVGGTYSGANVLTF
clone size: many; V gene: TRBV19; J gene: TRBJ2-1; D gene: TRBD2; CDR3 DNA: TGTGCCAGTAGTCCCGGCGGGAGGAGCGCGTACAATGAGCAGTTCTTC; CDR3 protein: CASSPGGRSAYNEQFF
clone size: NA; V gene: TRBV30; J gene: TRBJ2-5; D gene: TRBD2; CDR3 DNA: TGTGCCTGGAGTGGGGCTAGCGGGGGGGCCGGGTTGGGCGAGACCCAGTACTTC; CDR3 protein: CAWSGASGGAGLGETQYF
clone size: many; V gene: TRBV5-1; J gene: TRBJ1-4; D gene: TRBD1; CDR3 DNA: TGCGCCAGCAGCGGAAAACAGGGGAGGGGAACAACTAATGAAAAACTGTTTTTT; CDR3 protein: CASSGKQGRGTTNEKLFF
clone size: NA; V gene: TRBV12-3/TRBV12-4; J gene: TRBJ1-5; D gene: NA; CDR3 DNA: TGTGCCAGCGAACCAGGGGACCTAGGGGATAGCAATCAGCCCCAGCATTTT; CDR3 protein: CASEPGDLGDSNQPQHF
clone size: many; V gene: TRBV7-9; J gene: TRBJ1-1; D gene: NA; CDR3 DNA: TGTGCCAGCAGCTTAGCGCGGGTTTCTGGAAACACTGAAGCTTTCTTT; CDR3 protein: CASSLARVSGNTEAFF
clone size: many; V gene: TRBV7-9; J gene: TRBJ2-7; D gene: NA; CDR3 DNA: TGTGCCAGCAGCCAGGGTCGGTACGAGCAGTACTTC; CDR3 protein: CASSQGRYEQYF
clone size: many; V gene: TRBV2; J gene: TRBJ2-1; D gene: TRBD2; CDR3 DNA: TGTGCCAGCAGTTCACGAAGAGGGGTCGGGACTAGTTCTGTCGATGAGCAGTTCTTC; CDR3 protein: CASSSRRGVGTSSVDEQFF
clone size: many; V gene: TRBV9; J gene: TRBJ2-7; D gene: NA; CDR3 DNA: TGTGCCAGCAGCGTAGGAAAGGGTCCCAGGGGCGAGCAGTACTTC; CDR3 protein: CASSVGKGPRGEQYF
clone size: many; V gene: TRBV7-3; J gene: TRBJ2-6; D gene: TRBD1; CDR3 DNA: TGTGCCAGCAGCGCACAGGGGTCGGGGGCCAACGTCCTGACTTTC; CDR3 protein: CASSAQGSGANVLTF
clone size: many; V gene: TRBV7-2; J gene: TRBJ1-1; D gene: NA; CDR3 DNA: TGTGCCAGCAGGAGAGGGATACAGGGAGTTTTCTTT; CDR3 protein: CASRRGIQGVFF
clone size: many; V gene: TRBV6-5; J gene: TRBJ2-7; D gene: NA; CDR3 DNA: TGTGCCAGCAGTTACTCGTGGGACACCTACGAGCAGTACTTC; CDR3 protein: CASSYSWDTYEQYF
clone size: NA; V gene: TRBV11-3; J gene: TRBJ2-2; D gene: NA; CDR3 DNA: TGTGCCAGCAGCCCCGACAGGTACCGCACCGGGGAGCTGTTTTTT; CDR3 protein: CASSPDRYRTGELFF
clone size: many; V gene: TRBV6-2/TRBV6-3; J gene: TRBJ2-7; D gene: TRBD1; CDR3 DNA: TGTGCCAGCAGTCTTAACAGGGGCTCCCACGAGCAGTACTTC; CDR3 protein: CASSLNRGSHEQYF
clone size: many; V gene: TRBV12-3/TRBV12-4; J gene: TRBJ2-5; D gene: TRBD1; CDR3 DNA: TGTGCCAGTAAAGCGGGGACAGGGGGCAAAGAGACCCAGTACTTC; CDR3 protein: CASKAGTGGKETQYF
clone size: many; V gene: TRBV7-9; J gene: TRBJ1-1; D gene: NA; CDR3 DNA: TGTGCCAGCAGCTTTGGTGGGGGCCTCCGCGAGGCTGAAGCTTTCTTT; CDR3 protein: CASSFGGGLREAEAFF
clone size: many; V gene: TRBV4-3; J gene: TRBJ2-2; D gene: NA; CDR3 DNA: TGCGCCAGCAGCCAAGATGCGGGCCTGAGGGCCGGGGAGCTGTTTTTT; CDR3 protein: CASSQDAGLRAGELFF
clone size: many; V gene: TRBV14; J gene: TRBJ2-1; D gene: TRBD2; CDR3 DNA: TGTGCCAGCAGACAATCAGGGACTAGCGGGAACAATGAGCAGTTCTTC; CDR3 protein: CASRQSGTSGNNEQFF
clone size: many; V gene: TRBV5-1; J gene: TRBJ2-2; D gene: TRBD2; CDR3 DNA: TGCGCCAGTGCCCTCAAGCGGGATCTTGGAGAGCGGGGGAGGACGAACACCGGGGAGCTGTTTTTT; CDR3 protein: CASALKRDLGERGRTNTGELFF
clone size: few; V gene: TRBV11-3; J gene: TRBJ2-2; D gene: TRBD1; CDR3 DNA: TGTGCCAGCAGCTTACAAGGGGGCTCGAACACCGGGGAGCTGTTTTTT; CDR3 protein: CASSLQGGSNTGELFF
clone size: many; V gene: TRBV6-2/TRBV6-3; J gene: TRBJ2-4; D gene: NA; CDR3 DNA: TGTGCCAGCAGGGACTTGACAGGTCGCCTCGATAGGCAGGACATTCAGTACTTC; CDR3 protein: CASRDLTGRLDRQDIQYF
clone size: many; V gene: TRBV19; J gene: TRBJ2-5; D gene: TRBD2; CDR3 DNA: TGTGCCAGTAGTAGGGTAGCGGGAGTATCTCGGGAGACCCAGTACTTC; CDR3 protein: CASSRVAGVSRETQYF
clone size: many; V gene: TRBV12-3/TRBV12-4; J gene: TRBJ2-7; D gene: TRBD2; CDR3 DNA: TGTGCCAGCAGCTCTAGCGGGGGGGCCTACGAGCAGTACTTC; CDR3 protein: CASSSSGGAYEQYF
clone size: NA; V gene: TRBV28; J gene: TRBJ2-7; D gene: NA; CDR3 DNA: TGTGCCAGCAGCCCCCTTAGAACGAGCATCTACGAGCAGTACTTC; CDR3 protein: CASSPLRTSIYEQYF
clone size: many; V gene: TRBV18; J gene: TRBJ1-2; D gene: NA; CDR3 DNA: TGTGCCAGCTCACCGACTAGGGATGGCTACACCTTC; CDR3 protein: CASSPTRDGYTF
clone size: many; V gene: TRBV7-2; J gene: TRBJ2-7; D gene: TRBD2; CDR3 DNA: TGTGCCAGCAGCCGGACTAGCGGAACCCAGTACTTC; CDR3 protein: CASSRTSGTQYF
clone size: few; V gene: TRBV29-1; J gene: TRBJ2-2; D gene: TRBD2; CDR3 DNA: TGCAGCGTTGGGAAACTAGCGGGAGGTACCGGGGAGCTGTTTTTT; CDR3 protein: CSVGKLAGGTGELFF
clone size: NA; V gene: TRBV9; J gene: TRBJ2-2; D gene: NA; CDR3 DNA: TGTGCCAGCAGCCCGGGACACTCGGGCCCCGGGGAGCTGTTTTTT; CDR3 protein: CASSPGHSGPGELFF
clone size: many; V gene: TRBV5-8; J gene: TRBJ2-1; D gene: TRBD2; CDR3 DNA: TGTGCCAGCAGCTCGCTAGCGGGGGGGCCCGATGAGCAGTTCTTC; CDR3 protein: CASSSLAGGPDEQFF
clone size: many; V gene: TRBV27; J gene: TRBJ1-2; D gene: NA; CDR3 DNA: TGTGCCAGCAGTTTAAACAGGGTAGACTATGGCTACACCTTC; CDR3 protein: CASSLNRVDYGYTF
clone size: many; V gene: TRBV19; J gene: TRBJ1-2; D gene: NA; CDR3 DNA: TGTGCCAGTAGTATAGGGACATACCCTATGGGCTACACCTTC; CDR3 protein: CASSIGTYPMGYTF
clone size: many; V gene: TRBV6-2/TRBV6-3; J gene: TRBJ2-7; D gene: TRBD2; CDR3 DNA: TGTGCCAGCAGAAAAACCGGGACTAGCGGGGGGGCGAACGAGCAGTACTTC; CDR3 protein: CASRKTGTSGGANEQYF
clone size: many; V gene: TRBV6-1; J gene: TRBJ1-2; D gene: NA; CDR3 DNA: TGTGCCAGTCTTCGGGACACCTATGGCTACACCTTC; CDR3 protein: CASLRDTYGYTF
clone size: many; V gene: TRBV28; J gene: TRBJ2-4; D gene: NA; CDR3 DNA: TGTGCCAGTGATAATGGACAGCAAAAAAACATTCAGTACTTC; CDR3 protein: CASDNGQQKNIQYF
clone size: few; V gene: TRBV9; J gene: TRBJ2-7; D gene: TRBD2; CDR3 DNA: TGTGCCAGCAGTCCCGGGACTAGCGGGAGGAGGTACGAGCAGTACTTC; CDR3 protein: CASSPGTSGRRYEQYF
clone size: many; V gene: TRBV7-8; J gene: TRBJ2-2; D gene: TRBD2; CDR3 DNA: TGTGCCAGCAGCTTACTTAGCGGGGGGGCCGGCGGGGAGCTGTTTTTT; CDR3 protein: CASSLLSGGAGGELFF
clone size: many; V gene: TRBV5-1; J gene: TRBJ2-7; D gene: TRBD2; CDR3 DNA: TGCGCCAGCAGTTTGGGGACTAGCGGGAGAGGCGAGCAGTACTTC; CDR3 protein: CASSLGTSGRGEQYF
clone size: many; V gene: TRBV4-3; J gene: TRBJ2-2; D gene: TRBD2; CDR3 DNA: TGCGCCAGCAGCCAAAAGTCTACGGGGGGGCGGCCCGGGGAGCTGTTTTTT; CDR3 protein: CASSQKSTGGRPGELFF
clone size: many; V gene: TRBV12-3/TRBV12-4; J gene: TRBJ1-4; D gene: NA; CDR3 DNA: TGTGCCAGCAGTTTAGCGCCCGGTTTTAATGAAAAACTGTTTTTT; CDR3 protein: CASSLAPGFNEKLFF